This record concerns one TCR beta chain sequence. This sample was included in a study of blood T cell repertoires in COVID-19. About the study: Collection of acute and convalescent COVID-19 samples took place in the United States, Italy and Spain. The cDNA or gDNA used as material had been derived from T cells, B-cell-depleted T cells, or PBMCs.

The table came from immunoSEQ multiplex PCR; TCRdb's copy has only in-frame clones and leaves some out. The sample lists roughly 190,000 clones, roughly four fifths seen once, with about 6% in the top ten. Germline V CDR1 and CDR2: KGHSH, LQKENI. This CDR3 region has 13 residues. V gave up 2 bases and J gave up 3 bases, with 7 bases separating them. The sequenced sample was peripheral blood. V is TRBV18 and J is TRBJ1-2; D unresolved. This receptor was identified in a woman aged 35 to 49 with acute or convalescent COVID-19. This CDR3 is CASSPGIYYGYTF. CDR3 nucleotide sequence: TGTGCCAGCTCACCAGGCATTTACTATGGCTACACCTTC.